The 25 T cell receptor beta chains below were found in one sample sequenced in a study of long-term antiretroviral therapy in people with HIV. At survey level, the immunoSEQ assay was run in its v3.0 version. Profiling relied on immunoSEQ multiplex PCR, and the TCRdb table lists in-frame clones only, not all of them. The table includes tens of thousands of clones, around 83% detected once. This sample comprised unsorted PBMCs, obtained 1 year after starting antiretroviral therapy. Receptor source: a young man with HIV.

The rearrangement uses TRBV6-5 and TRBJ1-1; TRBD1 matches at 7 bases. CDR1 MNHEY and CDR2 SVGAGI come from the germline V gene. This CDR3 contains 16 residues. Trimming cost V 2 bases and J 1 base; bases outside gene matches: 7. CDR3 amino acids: CASSYPAGQENTEAFF. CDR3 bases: TGTGCCAGCAGTTACCCGGCCGGACAGGAGAACACTGAAGCTTTCTTT.

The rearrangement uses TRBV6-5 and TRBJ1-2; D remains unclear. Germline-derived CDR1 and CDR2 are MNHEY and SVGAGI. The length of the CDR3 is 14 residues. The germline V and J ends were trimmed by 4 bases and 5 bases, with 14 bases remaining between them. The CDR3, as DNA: TGTGCCAGCAGTTCCCGGCCTTATGGGTATGGCTACACCTTC. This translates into CASSSRPYGYGYTF.

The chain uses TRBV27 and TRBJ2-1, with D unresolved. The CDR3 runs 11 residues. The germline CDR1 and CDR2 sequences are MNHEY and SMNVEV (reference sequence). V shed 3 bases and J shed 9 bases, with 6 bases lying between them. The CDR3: CASSFIGEQFF. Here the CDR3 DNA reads TGTGCCAGCAGTTTCATCGGTGAGCAGTTCTTC.

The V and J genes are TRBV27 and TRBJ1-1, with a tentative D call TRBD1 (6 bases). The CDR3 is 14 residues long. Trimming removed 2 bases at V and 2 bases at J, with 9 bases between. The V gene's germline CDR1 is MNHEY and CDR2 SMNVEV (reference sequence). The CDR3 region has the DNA TGTGCCAGCAGTTTAGTGACAGGAAACACTGAAGCTTTCTTT. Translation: CASSLVTGNTEAFF.

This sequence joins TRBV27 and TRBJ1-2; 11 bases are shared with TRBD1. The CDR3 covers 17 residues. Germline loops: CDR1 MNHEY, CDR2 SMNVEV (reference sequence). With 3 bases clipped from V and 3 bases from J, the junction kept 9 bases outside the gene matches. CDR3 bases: TGTGCCAGCAGTTTGTCCGGGACAGGGGGTGTATACTATGGCTACACCTTC. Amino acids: CASSLSGTGGVYYGYTF.

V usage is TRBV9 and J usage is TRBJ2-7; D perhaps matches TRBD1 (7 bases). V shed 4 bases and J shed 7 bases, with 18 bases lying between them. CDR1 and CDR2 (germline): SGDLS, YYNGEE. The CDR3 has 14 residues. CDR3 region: CASSLLGQAGEQYF. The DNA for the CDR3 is TGTGCCAGCAGCCTACTTGGACAGGCGGGGGAGCAGTACTTC.

The CDR3 protein is CASSQGVGTYEQYF. In DNA, the CDR3 is TGTGCCAGTAGCCAGGGGGTCGGGACCTACGAGCAGTACTTC. This rearrangement joins TRBV19 to TRBJ2-7; 7 nucleotides agree with TRBD1. V lost 6 bases and J lost 2; bases outside the gene matches: 7. This CDR3 is 14 amino acids long. Per the germline V gene, CDR1 is LNHDA and CDR2 is SQIVND (reference sequence). The full variable domain, in which reference TRBV19 and TRBJ2-7 provide the parts outside the CDR3, is DGGITQSPKYLFRKEGQNVTLSCEQNLNHDAMYWYRQDPGQGLRLIYYSQIVNDFQKGDIAEGYSVSREKKESFPLTVTSAQKNPTAFYLCASSQGVGTYEQYFGPGTRLTVT.

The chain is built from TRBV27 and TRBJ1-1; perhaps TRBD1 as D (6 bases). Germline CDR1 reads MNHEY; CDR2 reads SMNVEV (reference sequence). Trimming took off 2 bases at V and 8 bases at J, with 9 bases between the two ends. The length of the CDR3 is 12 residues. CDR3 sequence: CASSLQGREAFF. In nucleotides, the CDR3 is TGTGCCAGCAGTTTACAGGGGCGAGAAGCTTTCTTT.

The CDR3 sequence: CASSLVGNSNQPQHF. CDR3 DNA sequence: TGTGCCAGCAGTTTGGTTGGGAATAGCAATCAGCCCCAGCATTTT. The V call is TRBV28, the J call TRBJ1-5; no firm D call. Germline CDR1 reads MDHEN; CDR2 reads SYDVKM. This CDR3 region has 15 residues. Trimming shortened V by 3 bases and J by 0 bases, and 9 bases separated the two germline ends.

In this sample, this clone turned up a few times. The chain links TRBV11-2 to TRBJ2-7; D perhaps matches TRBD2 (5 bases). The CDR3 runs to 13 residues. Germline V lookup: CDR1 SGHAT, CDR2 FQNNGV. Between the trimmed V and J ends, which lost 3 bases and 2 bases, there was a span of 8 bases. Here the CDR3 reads CASSLERTYEQYF. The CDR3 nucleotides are TGTGCCAGCAGCTTGGAGCGGACCTACGAGCAGTACTTC.

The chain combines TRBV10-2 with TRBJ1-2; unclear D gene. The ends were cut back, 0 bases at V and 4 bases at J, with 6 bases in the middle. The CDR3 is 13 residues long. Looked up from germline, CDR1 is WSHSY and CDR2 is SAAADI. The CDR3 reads CASSESGPYGYTF. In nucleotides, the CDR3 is TGCGCCAGCAGTGAGTCTGGGCCCTATGGCTACACCTTC.

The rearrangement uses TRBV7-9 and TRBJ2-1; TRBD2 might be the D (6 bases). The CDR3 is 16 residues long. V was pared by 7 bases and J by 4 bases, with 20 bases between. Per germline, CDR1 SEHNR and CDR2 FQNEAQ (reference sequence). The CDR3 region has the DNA TGTGCCAGCAACCCCTATCGGGGGTCCATTTACAATGAGCAGTTCTTC. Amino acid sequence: CASNPYRGSIYNEQFF.

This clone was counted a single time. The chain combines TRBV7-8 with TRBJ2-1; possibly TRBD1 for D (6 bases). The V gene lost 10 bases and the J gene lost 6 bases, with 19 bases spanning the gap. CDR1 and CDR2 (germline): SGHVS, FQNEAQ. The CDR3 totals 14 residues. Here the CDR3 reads CATYEGVPRNEQFF. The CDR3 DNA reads TGTGCCACCTATGAGGGGGTACCCCGCAATGAGCAGTTCTTC.

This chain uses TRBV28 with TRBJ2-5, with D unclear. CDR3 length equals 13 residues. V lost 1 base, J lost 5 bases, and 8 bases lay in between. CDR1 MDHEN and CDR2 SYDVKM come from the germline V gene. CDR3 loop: CASSLLDEETQYF. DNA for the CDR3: TGTGCCAGCAGTTTATTGGATGAGGAGACCCAGTACTTC.

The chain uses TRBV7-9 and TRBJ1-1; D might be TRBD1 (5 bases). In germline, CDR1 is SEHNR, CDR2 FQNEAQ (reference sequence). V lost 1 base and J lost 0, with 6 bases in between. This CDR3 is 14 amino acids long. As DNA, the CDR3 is TGTGCCAGCAGCTTAGACAGGATGAACACTGAAGCTTTCTTT. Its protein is CASSLDRMNTEAFF.

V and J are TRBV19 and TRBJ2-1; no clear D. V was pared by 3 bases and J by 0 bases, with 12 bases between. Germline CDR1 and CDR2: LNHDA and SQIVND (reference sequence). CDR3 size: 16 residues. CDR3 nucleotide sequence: TGTGCCAGTAGTATCCTGGGCGATAGCTCCTACAATGAGCAGTTCTTC. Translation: CASSILGDSSYNEQFF.

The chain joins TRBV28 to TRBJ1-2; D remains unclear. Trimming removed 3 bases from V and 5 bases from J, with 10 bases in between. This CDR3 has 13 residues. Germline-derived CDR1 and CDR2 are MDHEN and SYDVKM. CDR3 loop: CASSFFNGYGYTF. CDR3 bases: TGTGCCAGCAGTTTTTTTAATGGGTATGGCTACACCTTC.

The CDR3: CASSWTRGTQYF. The CDR3 region has the DNA TGTGCCAGCAGCTGGACTAGGGGTACGCAGTATTTT. The chain carries TRBV11-2 and TRBJ2-3; 7 nucleotides line up with TRBD2. After removal of 4 bases from V and 8 bases from J, the junction contained 3 bases not matched to a gene. This CDR3 is 12 amino acids long. CDR1 SGHAT and CDR2 FQNNGV come from the germline V gene.

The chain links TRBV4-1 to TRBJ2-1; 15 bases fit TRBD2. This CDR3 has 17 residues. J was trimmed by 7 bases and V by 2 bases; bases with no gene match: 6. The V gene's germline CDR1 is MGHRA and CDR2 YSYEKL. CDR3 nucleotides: TGCGCCAGCAGCCAAAAAGGACTAGCGGGAGGGAGGAATGAGCAGTTCTTC. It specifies CASSQKGLAGGRNEQFF.

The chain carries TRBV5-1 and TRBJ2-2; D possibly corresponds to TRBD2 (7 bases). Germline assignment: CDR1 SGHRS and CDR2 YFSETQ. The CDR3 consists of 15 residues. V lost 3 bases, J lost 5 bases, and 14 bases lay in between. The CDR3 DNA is TGCGCCAGCAGCTGGGGAGGGGGGCCGACCGGGGAGCTGTTTTTT. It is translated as CASSWGGGPTGELFF.

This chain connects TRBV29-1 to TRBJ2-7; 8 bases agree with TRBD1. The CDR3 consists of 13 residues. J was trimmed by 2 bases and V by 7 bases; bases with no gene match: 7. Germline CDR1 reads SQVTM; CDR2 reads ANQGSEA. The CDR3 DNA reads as TGCAGCGCAATCGACAGGGGCGCCTACGAGCAGTACTTC. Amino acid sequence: CSAIDRGAYEQYF.

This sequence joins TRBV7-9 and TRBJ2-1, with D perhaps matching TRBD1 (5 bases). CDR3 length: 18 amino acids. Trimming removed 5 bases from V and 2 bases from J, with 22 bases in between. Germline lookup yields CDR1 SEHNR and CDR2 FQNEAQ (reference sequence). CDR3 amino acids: CASSERPAGKHTYNEQFF. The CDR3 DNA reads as TGTGCCAGCAGCGAACGCCCTGCAGGGAAACACACCTACAATGAGCAGTTCTTC. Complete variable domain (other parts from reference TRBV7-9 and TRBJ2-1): DTGVSQNPRHKITKRGQNVTFRCDPISEHNRLYWYRQTLGQGPEFLTYFQNEAQLEKSRLLSDRFSAERPKGSFSTLEIQRTEQGDSAMYLCASSERPAGKHTYNEQFFGPGTRLTVL.

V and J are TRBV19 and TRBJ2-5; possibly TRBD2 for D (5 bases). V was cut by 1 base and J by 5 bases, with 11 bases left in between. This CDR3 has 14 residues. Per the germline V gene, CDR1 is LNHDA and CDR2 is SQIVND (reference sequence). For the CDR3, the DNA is TGTGCCAGTAGTATAGCGGCTAGCTTGGAGACCCAGTACTTC. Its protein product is CASSIAASLETQYF.

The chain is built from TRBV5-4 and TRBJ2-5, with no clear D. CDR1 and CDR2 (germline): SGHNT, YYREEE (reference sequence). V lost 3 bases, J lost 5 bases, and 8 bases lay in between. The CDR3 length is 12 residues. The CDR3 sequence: CASSSSRETQYF. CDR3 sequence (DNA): TGTGCCAGCAGCTCCTCGAGGGAGACCCAGTACTTC. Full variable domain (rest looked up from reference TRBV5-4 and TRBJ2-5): ETGVTQSPTHLIKTRGQQVTLRCSSQSGHNTVSWYQQALGQGPQFIFQYYREEENGRGNFPPRFSGLQFPNYSSELNVNALELDDSALYLCASSSSRETQYFGPGTRLLVL.

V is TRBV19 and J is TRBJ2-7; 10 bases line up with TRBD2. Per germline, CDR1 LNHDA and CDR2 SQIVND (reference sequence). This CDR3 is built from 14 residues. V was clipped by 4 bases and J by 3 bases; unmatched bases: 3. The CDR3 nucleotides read TGTGCCAGTAGTAATAGCGGGAGGATCTACGAGCAGTACTTC. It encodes CASSNSGRIYEQYF.